Below are 5 T cell receptor beta chains sequenced from a single sample in a study of shared clonotypes between healthy human individuals. Libraries were prepared by immunoSEQ multiplex PCR; TCRdb keeps only in-frame clonotypes and omits some of them. The sample has roughly 2.4 million clones, approximately 94% seen once. The source material was naive CD4+ T cells sorted from blood. The subset is: CD45RA+ positively selected. These receptors originate from a young man in good health.

Only one count was recorded for this clone. This chain connects TRBV18 to TRBJ2-7; 10 bases map to TRBD2. Germline lookup yields CDR1 KGHSH and CDR2 LQKENI. The CDR3 extends over 16 amino acids. The V gene end was trimmed by 4 bases and the J gene end by 3 bases; junction bases not matched to a gene: 9. CDR3 residues: CASSQRTSGHGYEQYF. CDR3 DNA: TGTGCCAGCTCACAAAGGACTAGCGGACATGGCTACGAGCAGTACTTC.

This chain uses TRBV20-1 with TRBJ2-7; D gene ambiguous. The CDR3 contains 9 residues. The V gene lost 7 bases and the J gene lost 3 bases, with 4 bases spanning the gap. The V gene's germline CDR1 is DFQATT and CDR2 SNEGSKA (reference sequence). CDR3 sequence (DNA): TGCAGTGTTGGCTACGAGCAGTACTTC. Its translation is CSVGYEQYF.

This chain uses TRBV7-8 with TRBJ1-2; weak D call: TRBD1 (6 bases). CDR3 length equals 14 residues. V lost 4 bases to trimming and J lost 8 bases, with 17 bases between them. Germline-derived CDR1 and CDR2 are SGHVS and FQNEAQ. CDR3 nucleotide sequence: TGTGCCAGCAGCTCCCTGCAGGGGATTGAAGGCTACACCTTC. Its protein product is CASSSLQGIEGYTF. Full variable domain (rest looked up from reference TRBV7-8 and TRBJ1-2): GAGVSQSPRYKVAKRGQDVALRCDPISGHVSLFWYQQALGQGPEFLTYFQNEAQLDKSGLPSDRFFAERPEGSVSTLKIQRTQQEDSAVYLCASSSLQGIEGYTFGSGTRLTVV.

This clone was seen only once. V usage is TRBV6-6 and J usage is TRBJ1-1; D perhaps matches TRBD1 (6 bases). CDR1 and CDR2 (germline): MNHNY, SVGAGI (reference sequence). Trimming cost V 6 bases and J 6 bases, with 8 bases left between them. This CDR3 has 11 residues. The CDR3 DNA is TGTGCCAGCAGCTACAGGGCTGAAGCTTTCTTT. Encoded protein: CASSYRAEAFF.

This chain uses TRBV5-1 with TRBJ2-1; D call uncertain. The CDR3 length is 14 residues. Germline CDR1 SGHRS, CDR2 YFSETQ. V was trimmed by 0 bases and J by 4 bases, leaving 8 bases between them. In DNA, the CDR3 is TGCGCCAGCAGCTTGGAGTCAGAATACAATGAGCAGTTCTTC. Translating gives CASSLESEYNEQFF.